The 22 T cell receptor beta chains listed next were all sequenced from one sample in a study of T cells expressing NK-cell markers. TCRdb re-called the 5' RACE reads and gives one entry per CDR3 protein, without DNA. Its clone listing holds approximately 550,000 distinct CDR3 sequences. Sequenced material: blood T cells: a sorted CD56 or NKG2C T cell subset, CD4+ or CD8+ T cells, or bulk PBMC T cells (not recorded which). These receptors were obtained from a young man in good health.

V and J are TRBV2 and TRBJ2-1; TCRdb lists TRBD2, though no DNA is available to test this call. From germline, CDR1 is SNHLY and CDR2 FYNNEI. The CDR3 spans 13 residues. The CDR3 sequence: CASRGTMIGEQFF.

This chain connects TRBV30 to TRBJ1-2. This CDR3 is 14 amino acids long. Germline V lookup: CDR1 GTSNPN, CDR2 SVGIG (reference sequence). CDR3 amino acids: CAWSAKGRNYGYTF.

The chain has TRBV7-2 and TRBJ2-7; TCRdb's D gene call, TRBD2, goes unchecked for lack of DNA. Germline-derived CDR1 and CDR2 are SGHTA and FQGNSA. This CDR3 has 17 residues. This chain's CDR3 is CASSSRGTSSDRYEQYF.

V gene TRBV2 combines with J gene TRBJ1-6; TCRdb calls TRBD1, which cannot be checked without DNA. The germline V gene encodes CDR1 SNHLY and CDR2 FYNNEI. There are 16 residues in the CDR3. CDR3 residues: CASSEARGQGASPLHF.

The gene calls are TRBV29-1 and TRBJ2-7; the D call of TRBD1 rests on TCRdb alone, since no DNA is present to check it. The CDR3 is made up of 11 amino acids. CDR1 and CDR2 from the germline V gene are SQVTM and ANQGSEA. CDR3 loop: CSVEGGYEQYF.

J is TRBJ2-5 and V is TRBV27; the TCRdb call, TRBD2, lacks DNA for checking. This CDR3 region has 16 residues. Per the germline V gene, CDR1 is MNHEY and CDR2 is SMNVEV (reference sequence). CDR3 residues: CASSFKGALSSETQYF.

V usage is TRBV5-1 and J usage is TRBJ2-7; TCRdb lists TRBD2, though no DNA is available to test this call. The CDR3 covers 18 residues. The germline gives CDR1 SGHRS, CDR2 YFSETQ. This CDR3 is CASSFGKAKASGAYEQYF.

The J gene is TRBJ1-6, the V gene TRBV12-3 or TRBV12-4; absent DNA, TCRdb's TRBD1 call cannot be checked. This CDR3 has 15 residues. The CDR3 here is CASSLTLGQGSPLHF.

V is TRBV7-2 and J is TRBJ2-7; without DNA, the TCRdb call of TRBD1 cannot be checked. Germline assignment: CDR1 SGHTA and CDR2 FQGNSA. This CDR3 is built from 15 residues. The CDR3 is CASSLFGGFSYEQYF.

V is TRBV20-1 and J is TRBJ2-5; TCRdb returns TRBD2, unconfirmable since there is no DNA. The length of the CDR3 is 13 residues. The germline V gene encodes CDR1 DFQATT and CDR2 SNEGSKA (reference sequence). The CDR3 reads CSAPQGQRETQYF.

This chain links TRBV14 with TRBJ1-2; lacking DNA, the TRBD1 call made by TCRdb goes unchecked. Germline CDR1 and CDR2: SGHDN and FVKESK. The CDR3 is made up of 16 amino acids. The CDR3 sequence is CASSQVHRDRKYGYTF.

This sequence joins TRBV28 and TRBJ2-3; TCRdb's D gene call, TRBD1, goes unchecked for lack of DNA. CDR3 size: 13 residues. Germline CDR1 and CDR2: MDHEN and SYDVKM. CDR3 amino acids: CASGGGSTDTQYF.

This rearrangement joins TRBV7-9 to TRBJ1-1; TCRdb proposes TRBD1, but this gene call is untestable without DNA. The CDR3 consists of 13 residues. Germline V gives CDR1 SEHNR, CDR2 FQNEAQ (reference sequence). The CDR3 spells CASSANSPGEAFF. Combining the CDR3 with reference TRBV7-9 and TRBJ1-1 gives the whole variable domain DTGVSQNPRHKITKRGQNVTFRCDPISEHNRLYWYRQTLGQGPEFLTYFQNEAQLEKSRLLSDRFSAERPKGSFSTLEIQRTEQGDSAMYLCASSANSPGEAFFGQGTRLTVV.

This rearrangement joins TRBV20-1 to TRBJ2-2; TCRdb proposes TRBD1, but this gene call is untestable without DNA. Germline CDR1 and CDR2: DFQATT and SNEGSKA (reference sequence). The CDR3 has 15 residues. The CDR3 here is CSARAGDRGLAELFF.

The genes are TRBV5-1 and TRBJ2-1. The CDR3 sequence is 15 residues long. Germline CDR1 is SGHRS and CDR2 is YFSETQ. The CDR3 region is CASSLDAVTTIEQFF. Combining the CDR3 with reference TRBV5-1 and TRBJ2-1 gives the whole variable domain KAGVTQTPRYLIKTRGQQVTLSCSPISGHRSVSWYQQTPGQGLQFLFEYFSETQRNKGNFPGRFSGRQFSNSRSEMNVSTLELGDSALYLCASSLDAVTTIEQFFGPGTRLTVL.

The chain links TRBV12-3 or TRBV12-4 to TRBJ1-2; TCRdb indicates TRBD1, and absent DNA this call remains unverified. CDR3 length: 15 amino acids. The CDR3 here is CASSPTRPGRYGYTF.

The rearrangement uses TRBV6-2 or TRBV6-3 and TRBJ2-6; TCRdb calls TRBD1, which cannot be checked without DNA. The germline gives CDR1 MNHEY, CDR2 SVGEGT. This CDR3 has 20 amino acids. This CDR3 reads CASSYYPTDREASGANVLTF.

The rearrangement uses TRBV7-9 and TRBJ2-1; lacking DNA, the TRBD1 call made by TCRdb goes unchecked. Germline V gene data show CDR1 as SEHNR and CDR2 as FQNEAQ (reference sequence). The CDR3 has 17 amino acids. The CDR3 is CASSYMATGGSYNEQFF. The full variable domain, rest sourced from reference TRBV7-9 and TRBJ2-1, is DTGVSQNPRHKITKRGQNVTFRCDPISEHNRLYWYRQTLGQGPEFLTYFQNEAQLEKSRLLSDRFSAERPKGSFSTLEIQRTEQGDSAMYLCASSYMATGGSYNEQFFGPGTRLTVL.

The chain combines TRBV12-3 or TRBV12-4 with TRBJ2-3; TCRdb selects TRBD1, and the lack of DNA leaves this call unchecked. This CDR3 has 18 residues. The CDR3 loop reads CASSLLSAVRQFTDTQYF.

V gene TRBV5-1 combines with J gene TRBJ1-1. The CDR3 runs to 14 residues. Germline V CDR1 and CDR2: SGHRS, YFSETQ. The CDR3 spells CASSSRASNTEAFF.

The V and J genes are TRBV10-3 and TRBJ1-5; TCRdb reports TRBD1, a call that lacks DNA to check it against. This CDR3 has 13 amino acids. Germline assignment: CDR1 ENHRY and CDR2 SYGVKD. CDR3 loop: CAISGQGEQPQHF.

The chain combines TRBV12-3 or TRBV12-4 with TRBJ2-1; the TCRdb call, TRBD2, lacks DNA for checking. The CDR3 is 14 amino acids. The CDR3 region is CASSRLAGGREQFF.